This T cell receptor beta chain was observed in a study of T cells after posttransplantation cyclophosphamide. Whole-study results and caveats: Recipient CMV seropositivity and CMV reactivation strongly tracked TRB clonality. Blood and skin or GI T cell repertoires showed limited TRB overlap. Later post-transplant blood repertoires were often dominated by donor CD8+ memory clones.

TCRdb's table, derived via immunoSEQ multiplex PCR, lists solely in-frame clones and lacks some. The table records around 24,000 clones without singletons, the ten largest covering around 6.6%. Notes on this clone: Its target is not known.

Germline V gives CDR1 SGHVS, CDR2 FQNEAQ. With V trimmed by 3 bases and J by 4 bases, 6 bases remained unmatched. The CDR3 loop spans 16 amino acids. On the day of bone marrow donation, the related graft donor provided peripheral blood. Sequencing was carried out using PBMCs. V and J are TRBV7-8 and TRBJ1-2; 12 bases align to TRBD1. The receptor was derived from a woman between 55 and 75 years old in good health, CMV-negative, and a related stem cell transplant donor. The CDR3 DNA is TGTGCCAGCAGCTTGGAACCGGGACAGGGGGCCTATGGCTACACCTTC. Amino acids: CASSLEPGQGAYGYTF.